Sequencing of this T cell receptor (beta chain) was carried out in a study of T-cell reconstitution after alpha-beta-depleted transplantation in children. Study findings and constraints: Diversity of TCRbeta at day 60 was high in some patients, arising from surviving recipient T cells and thymic progenitors. T-cell counts and diversity at one year post-transplant came mainly from newly produced T cells. The origin of alpha-beta T cells about two months after transplant was reportedly several hundred expanded graft clones.

A TCRbeta library incorporating unique molecular identifiers was prepared. TCRdb re-derived calls from the PCR reads in MiXCR, one entry per CDR3 protein. The data contain about 300,000 distinct CDR3 sequences, roughly 8.2% of them singletons. V shed 0 bases and J 1 base; nucleotides not matched to a gene: 3. This CDR3 region has 16 residues. Germline CDR1 and CDR2: DFQATT and SNEGSKA (reference sequence). This clonotype was observed at least ten times. Its specificity is unknown. This TCR came from a female patient aged 2-10 years who had a stem cell transplant for Fanconi anemia, so the T cells may come from the graft donor. Here the sequenced sample was peripheral blood, taken 360 days after TCRalphabeta/CD19-depleted stem cell transplant. V is TRBV20-1 and J is TRBJ2-1, with 10 bases lining up with TRBD2. The CDR3 loop is CSARDGLAVSYNEQFF. As DNA, the CDR3 is TGCAGTGCTAGAGACGGACTAGCGGTTTCCTACAATGAGCAGTTCTTC.